Listed below are T cell receptor beta chains from one sample, sequenced in a study of a mutant IDH1 vaccine in newly diagnosed glioma. The antigens these receptors bind are not known. Produced via immunoSEQ multiplex PCR; TCRdb's table is partial and in-frame only. Here the sample spans just over 80,000 clones, 70% to 90% being singletons. This sample comprised PBMCs, obtained from a glioma patient whose treatment included an IDH1 peptide vaccine. The receptors were gathered from a man aged 30 to 39 with glioma. Some clones in this sample may be carry-over from other donors' samples. CDR3s include the opening cysteine and the closing phenylalanine or tryptophan. D genes are given only for firm matches. Clone size is stated in some rows and not others, as once, few, many or a class when expanded.

TRBJ2-3	.	TRBV15	.	CATSRSAGTRTDTQYF	TGTGCCACCAGCAGGTCGGCGGGGACTCGCACAGATACGCAGTATTTT
TRBJ2-7	.	TRBV5-1	.	CASSPGAGSSYEQYF	TGCGCCAGCAGCCCCGGGGCGGGTAGCTCCTACGAGCAGTACTTC
TRBJ1-2	.	TRBV14	.	CASSQFWDENYGYTF	TGTGCCAGCAGCCAATTCTGGGACGAGAACTATGGCTACACCTTC
TRBJ1-1	.	TRBV28	.	CASSPPTGNTEAFF	TGTGCCAGCAGTCCTCCAACCGGGAACACTGAAGCTTTCTTT
TRBJ2-3	TRBD1	TRBV7-9	.	CASSPDRESDTQYF	TGTGCCAGCAGCCCGGACAGGGAGTCAGATACGCAGTATTTT
TRBJ1-1	.	TRBV29-1	.	CSVERGNTEAFF	TGCAGCGTTGAGAGGGGGAACACTGAAGCTTTCTTT
TRBJ1-1	.	TRBV27	once	CASSRRGGGTEAFF	TGTGCCAGCTCCCGCAGGGGAGGGGGGACTGAAGCTTTCTTT
TRBJ2-3	TRBD1	TRBV2	.	CASSEPRTGFSDTQYF	TGTGCCAGCAGTGAACCTAGGACAGGGTTCTCAGATACGCAGTATTTT
TRBJ1-2	TRBD1	TRBV5-8	.	CASTPGGPNYGYTF	TGTGCCAGCACACCAGGGGGGCCCAACTATGGCTACACCTTC
TRBJ1-1	.	TRBV6-5	.	CATSGRVNTEAFF	TGTGCCACCTCCGGGCGGGTGAACACTGAAGCTTTCTTT
TRBJ2-5	TRBD1	TRBV9	.	CASSSGTGWLETQYF	TGTGCCAGCAGCTCCGGGACAGGGTGGTTGGAGACCCAGTACTTC